The 8 T cell receptor beta chains presented below share a single source sample, sequenced in a study of human T cells and chemical hapten exposure. Indicated time point: patch test 1, 2 weeks after DPC sensitization. The treatment was: therapeutic diphenylcyclopropenone sensitization with weekly scalp DPC. Each CDR3 protein gets one entry after TCRdb re-called the RACE reads with MiXCR. Counted here are approximately 350,000 distinct CDR3 sequences, about 7% occurring once; the ten biggest clones make up approximately 8.9%. The sequenced sample was whole blood, obtained in connection with sensitization to the hapten diphenylcyclopropenone (DPC). The receptors originated from a woman between 18 and 30 years old with alopecia areata. Some clones in this sample may be carry-over from other donors' samples.

The chain joins TRBV20-1 to TRBJ2-3; 13 bases agree with TRBD2. Unmatched junction bases numbered 2, after V lost 0 bases and J lost 2 bases. Germline V gene lookup returns CDR1 DFQATT and CDR2 SNEGSKA (reference sequence). The CDR3 totals 16 residues. In nucleotides, the CDR3 is TGCAGTGCTAGAGACGGGACTAGCGGGGCCACAGATACGCAGTATTTT. Its translation: CSARDGTSGATDTQYF.

A few counts support this clonotype. V and J are TRBV25-1 and TRBJ2-7, with D perhaps assigned TRBD1 or TRBD2 (5 bases each). There are 17 residues in the CDR3. V dropped 8 bases and J dropped 1 base, with 24 bases sitting between them. In germline, CDR1 is MGHDK, CDR2 SYGVNS. The CDR3 sequence: CASSTWGPGPISYEQYF. For the CDR3, the DNA is TGTGCCAGCTCAACATGGGGCCCGGGACCGATATCCTACGAGCAGTACTTC.

The rearrangement joins TRBV20-1 to TRBJ1-1; D not resolved. CDR1 and CDR2 from the germline V gene are DFQATT and SNEGSKA (reference sequence). The CDR3 has 13 amino acids. Between the trimmed V and J ends, which lost 1 base and 2 bases, there was a span of 8 bases. In DNA, the CDR3 is TGCAGTGCTAGAGGACCCTCCAACACTGAAGCTTTCTTT. It codes for CSARGPSNTEAFF.

V usage is TRBV7-2 and J usage is TRBJ2-5, with 7 bases matching TRBD2. In germline, CDR1 is SGHTA, CDR2 FQGNSA. The CDR3 totals 14 residues. V lost 3 bases and J lost 5; bases outside the gene matches: 6. DNA of the CDR3: TGTGCCAGCAGCTTCGGAGCGGGGACGGAGACCCAGTACTTC. It codes for CASSFGAGTETQYF.

The table lists this clonotype with a few counts. V and J are TRBV7-6 and TRBJ2-7; 10 bases line up with TRBD2. The germline V gene encodes CDR1 SGHVS and CDR2 FNYEAQ. The CDR3 totals 13 residues. V was clipped by 6 bases and J by 3 bases; unmatched bases: 2. CDR3 sequence reads: CASSRTSGYEQYF. DNA for the CDR3: TGTGCCAGCAGTCGGACTAGCGGCTACGAGCAGTACTTC.

This clonotype has only a few counts. The V gene is TRBV7-2, the J gene TRBJ1-2; 7 bases fit TRBD1. This CDR3 is built from 15 residues. Germline V gives CDR1 SGHTA, CDR2 FQGNSA. Germline trimming cut 2 bases from V and 0 bases from J; bases unmatched to any gene: 3. In DNA form, the CDR3 reads TGTGCCAGCAGCTTAATCCAGGGGGCTAACTATGGCTACACCTTC. Amino acid sequence: CASSLIQGANYGYTF.

This clonotype appeared a few times. The V gene is TRBV12-3 or TRBV12-4, the J gene TRBJ1-5, with D hard to call. The V gene lost 8 bases and the J gene lost 7 bases, with 12 bases spanning the gap. CDR3 length equals 12 residues. The CDR3 loop is CASAYTSQPQHF. CDR3 nucleotide sequence: TGTGCCAGCGCTTACACTTCCCAGCCCCAGCATTTT.

J is TRBJ2-5 and V is TRBV5-1; D perhaps matches TRBD1 (5 bases). Germline V gene data show CDR1 as SGHRS and CDR2 as YFSETQ. CDR3 length: 15 residues. V lost 4 bases, J lost 1 base, and 14 bases lay in between. The CDR3 DNA follows: TGCGCCAGCAGCACACCTGAAGGGGTCCAAGAGACCCAGTACTTC. As protein: CASSTPEGVQETQYF.